This T cell receptor (beta chain) was found in a study of blood T cell repertoires in COVID-19. For the study at large: Samples taken during acute and convalescent COVID-19 were collected in the United States, Italy and Spain.

This clone was recorded only once. As processed by the authors: Reference gene primer amplification yielded estimated nucleated cell counts. Only in-frame clones appear in the TCRdb table, and some are missing; sequencing was by immunoSEQ multiplex PCR. Clone size and the V and J calls come from that table; the DNA yielded D and trimming. Of around 70,000 clones listed, around nine tenths are singletons. This TCR was recovered from a woman of 80 years or more with active or convalescent COVID-19. The sequencing sample was made of peripheral blood.

In DNA form, the CDR3 reads TGTGCCACAGAGGGACAGGACTCCTACAATGAGCAGTTCTTC. Its protein is CATEGQDSYNEQFF. The rearrangement links TRBV24-1 to TRBJ2-1; TRBD1 matches 8 bases. J lost 0 bases, V lost 10 bases, and 4 bases had no gene match. The CDR3 totals 14 residues. Germline V gives CDR1 KGHDR, CDR2 SFDVKD.